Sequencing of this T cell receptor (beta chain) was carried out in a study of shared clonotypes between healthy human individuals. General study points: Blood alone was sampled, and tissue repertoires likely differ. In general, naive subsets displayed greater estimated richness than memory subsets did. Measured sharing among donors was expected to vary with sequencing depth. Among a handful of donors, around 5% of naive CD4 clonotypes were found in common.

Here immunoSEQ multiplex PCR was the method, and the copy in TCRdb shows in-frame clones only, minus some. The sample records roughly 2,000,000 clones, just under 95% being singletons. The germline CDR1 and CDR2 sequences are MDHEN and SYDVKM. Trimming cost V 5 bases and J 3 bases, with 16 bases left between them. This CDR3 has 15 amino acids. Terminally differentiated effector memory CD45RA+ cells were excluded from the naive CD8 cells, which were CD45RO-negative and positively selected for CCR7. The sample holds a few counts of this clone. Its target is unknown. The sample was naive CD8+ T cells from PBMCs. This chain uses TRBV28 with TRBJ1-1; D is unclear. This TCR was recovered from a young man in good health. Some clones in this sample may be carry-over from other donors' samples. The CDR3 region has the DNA TGTGCCAGCAGTGGGCGTCATAACCCGGACACTGAAGCTTTCTTT. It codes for CASSGRHNPDTEAFF.